Sequencing of this T cell receptor (beta chain) was carried out in a study of T cells in localized non-small cell lung cancer. Points from the study as a whole: Across samples, adjacent lung featured a median roughly 50 of the top 100 tumor clones. Adjacent uninvolved lung tissue had the highest T cell clonality, exceeding tumor. Sequencing was restricted to one tumor region; therefore, heterogeneity remains possible.

The CDR3 sequence is 15 residues long. Trimming removed 2 bases at V and 4 bases at J, with 14 bases between. Germline loops: CDR1 MNHNS, CDR2 SASEGT. TCRdb keeps only in-frame clones here, not all; method: immunoSEQ multiplex PCR. The profile shows more than 30,000 clones, over 75% of them singletons. Of note for this clone: The antigen is undetermined.

The sequencing used peripheral blood mononuclear cells, collected before any cancer treatment. The source is a woman aged 35-70 years with stage III lung adenocarcinoma. The chain is built from TRBV6-1 and TRBJ1-2; TRBD1 is a possible D gene (5 bases). CDR3 loop: CASSEKETGGYGYTF. Here the CDR3 DNA reads TGTGCCAGCAGTGAAAAGGAGACGGGGGGCTATGGCTACACCTTC.